The next 8 T cell receptor beta chains were all read from a single sample in a study of blood T cell repertoires in COVID-19. The data were produced by immunoSEQ multiplex PCR, yet TCRdb's version contains in-frame clones alone and is incomplete. Of some 350,000 clones listed, about 88% were seen once; the top ten hold around 7.9%. Sequencing was performed on peripheral blood. These receptors originate from a woman aged 70-85 years with COVID-19, enrolled during active disease.

The chain has TRBV27 and TRBJ1-2, with TRBD1 matching 8 bases. The CDR3 runs 14 residues. Trimming cost V 6 bases and J 5 bases; bases outside gene matches: 8. CDR1 is MNHEY, CDR2 SMNVEV, per germline (reference sequence). The CDR3 is CASSPNRDRYGYTF. CDR3 DNA sequence: TGTGCCAGCAGCCCCAACCGGGACAGGTATGGCTACACCTTC.

This rearrangement joins TRBV7-9 to TRBJ2-7; 7 bases match TRBD2. This CDR3 has 15 amino acids. The germline V gene has CDR1 SEHNR and CDR2 FQNEAQ (reference sequence). The J segment lost 3 bases and the V segment lost 1 base, leaving 6 bases of the junction unmatched. The CDR3 nucleotides read TGTGCCAGCAGCTTAGGCCCGGCGGGGGACTACGAGCAGTACTTC. It is translated as CASSLGPAGDYEQYF.

The chain couples TRBV27 to TRBJ1-1; 9 bases agree with TRBD1. The trim removed 2 bases at V and 0 bases at J, leaving 1 base unmatched. Germline CDR1 and CDR2: MNHEY and SMNVEV (reference sequence). This CDR3 contains 15 residues. The CDR3 DNA reads as TGTGCCAGCAGTTTAGGACAGGGGATGAACACTGAAGCTTTCTTT. Translated: CASSLGQGMNTEAFF.

The CDR3 nucleotides read TGTGCCAGCAGCACGACAGGGATCGCCGGCTATGGCTACACCTTC. Translation gives CASSTTGIAGYGYTF. This rearrangement joins TRBV6-6 to TRBJ1-2; 7 bases are a match to TRBD1. Germline CDR1 MNHNY, CDR2 SVGAGI (reference sequence). The CDR3 consists of 15 residues. Unmatched junction bases numbered 11, after V lost 6 bases and J lost 4 bases.

A few counts support this clone. This sequence joins TRBV28 and TRBJ1-5; D might be TRBD1 (5 bases). CDR1 and CDR2 (germline): MDHEN, SYDVKM. Trimming took off 8 bases at V and 0 bases at J, with 8 bases between the two ends. This CDR3 contains 13 residues. The CDR3 bases are TGTGCCAGCCTACAGGTTAGCAATCAGCCCCAGCATTTT. This encodes CASLQVSNQPQHF.

The gene calls are TRBV9 and TRBJ2-5; the match to TRBD2 covers 11 bases. The CDR3 has 15 amino acids. The J segment lost 4 bases and the V segment lost 4 bases, leaving 6 bases of the junction unmatched. Looked up from germline, CDR1 is SGDLS and CDR2 is YYNGEE. The CDR3 protein is CASSQTTSGVETQYF. The CDR3 region has the DNA TGTGCCAGCAGCCAGACGACTAGCGGGGTAGAGACCCAGTACTTC. Based on the CDR3 plus reference TRBV9 and TRBJ2-5, the full variable domain is DSGVTQTPKHLITATGQRVTLRCSPRSGDLSVYWYQQSLDQGLQFLIQYYNGEERAKGNILERFSAQQFPDLHSELNLSSLELGDSALYFCASSQTTSGVETQYFGPGTRLLVL.

The V call is TRBV24-1, the J call TRBJ2-2; the D gene is possibly TRBD1 (6 bases). The V and J ends lost 8 bases and 0 bases respectively, with 9 bases between them. The germline gives CDR1 KGHDR, CDR2 SFDVKD. CDR3 length: 14 residues. The DNA of the CDR3 is TGTGCCACCAAAGGGACAACGAACACCGGGGAGCTGTTTTTT. Its protein product is CATKGTTNTGELFF.

V is TRBV13 and J is TRBJ2-3; D unclear. V was pared by 4 bases and J by 9 bases, with 17 bases between. The CDR3 has 14 amino acids. The germline V gene encodes CDR1 PRHDT and CDR2 FYEKMQ (reference sequence). CDR3 amino acids: CASSSNPTTTTQYF. The CDR3, as DNA: TGTGCCAGCAGCTCCAACCCCACCACAACGACGCAGTATTTT.